This T cell receptor (beta chain) was sequenced in a study of regulatory T cells in long-lasting Graves disease (dated by TCRdb to the early 2020s). Regarding the study in general: Persistent Graves' disease was defined as antithyroid drug treatment for over 5 years with persistently positive TSH receptor autoantibodies. Peripheral blood TCR sequencing and RNA sequencing compared persistent Graves' disease patients with newly diagnosed Graves' disease patients. The study took place in China and was registered as a clinical trial. TCR sequencing covered about 13 persistent and 20 or so newly diagnosed Graves' disease patients, around 35 samples in total. On average, persistent Graves' disease patients in the clinical cohort had been on antithyroid drugs for roughly 11 years.

Unmatched junction bases come to 6, with V trimmed by 5 bases and J by 7 bases. The CDR3 sequence holds 15 residues, the cysteine and phenylalanine included. Only the CDR3 portion is preserved as DNA: 45 bases, with reading frame beginning at the first base. The germline V gene (reference sequence) sets CDR1 to MNHEY and CDR2 to SMNVEV. A note on this clonotype: The clone's antigen remains unknown. Base qualities were left out, and no much larger clone turns up one base away.

What the research found in general, with its limitations: The authors noted that the small sample size was a limitation that may lower accuracy. TRBV28, TRBJ1-2 and TRBJ2-5 were preferentially used in persistent disease, while TRBV20-1 and TRBJ2-1 were favored in newly diagnosed disease. Sequencing and analysis were restricted to the TCR beta chain. More public clonotypes were shared among persistent patients (around 2,600) than among newly diagnosed patients (966). Only peripheral blood was studied, because thyroid tissue, the primary lesion, was inaccessible. Compared with newly diagnosed patients, patients with persistent Graves' disease had lower TCR Shannon entropy and fewer highly expanded clones, which suggests clonal expansion.

Libraries were made using multiplex PCR. Sequenced on an Illumina HiSeq 4000. TCR beta libraries were built with iRepertoire HTBI primers and Arm-PCR amplification of CDR3 regions. Before sequencing, the PCR products underwent gel purification. The authors' analysis ran thus. Across samples, about 63 TRBV and 12 to 15 TRBJ segments were identified and used for gene usage analysis of CDR3 amino acid clonotypes. COPE and FqMerger were used to merge filtered high-quality paired reads into contigs. Contigs were aligned with BLAST to IMGT TRBV, TRBD and TRBJ reference genes, and CDR3 was defined per IMGT. Any clonotype with a frequency above 0.1% was classified as a highly expanded clone. Repertoire diversity was measured by Shannon entropy, and V-J evenness by the Gini coefficient. A clonotype was considered public if more than one individual shared it. TCRdb trimmed the raw reads at Q25, called clones with MiXCR and kept productive beta chains. One record per CDR3 amino acid sequence lists the most common genes and DNA. TCRdb's processing, not the authors', yielded these V and J calls. The sample includes 500,000 to 700,000 distinct CDR3 sequences, with approximately 31% observed a single time. About 42% of the sample comes from the top ten.

Sample time point, as interpreted from the label and publication: persistent/refractory GD, antithyroid drugs over 5 years with positive TRAb. For both TCR sequencing and RNA sequencing, RNA was extracted from PBMCs using TRIzol. Graves' disease was diagnosed according to American Thyroid Association guidelines. Recruitment of patients was carried out at an endocrinology department in Xi'an, China. Each patient gave roughly 10 milliliters of peripheral blood, collected in an EDTA anticoagulant tube. PBMCs were isolated by Ficoll Paque Plus density gradient separation without further T cell sorting. An Agilent 2100 Bioanalyzer and agarose gel were used to check RNA quality, and a NanoDrop 2000 was used to measure RNA concentration.

The sequences come from peripheral blood mononuclear cells (PBMCs), collected when the disease was refractory, from a patient treated with antithyroid drugs. Rearrangement joined TRBV27 to TRBJ2-2; 11 nucleotides in the junction match TRBD1. The clonotype was recovered from a female donor with Graves disease. The CDR3 protein is CASSVMGQGVGELFF. The DNA reads TGTGCCAGCAGTGTGATGGGACAGGGGGTCGGGGAGCTGTTTTTT.